This T cell receptor (beta chain) appears in the sequencing data of a study of graft-versus-host responses after intestinal transplantation. Study at large: Each recipient received anti-thymocyte globulin induction, then tacrolimus and steroids for approximately three years. Whole-study findings and limits: Some GvH clones were seen earlier in gut or blood, suggesting intestinal origin. After transplant, early declines in HvG clones were associated with peak levels of circulating GvH clones.

Germline CDR1 is MNHEY and CDR2 is SMNVEV (reference sequence). The V and J ends lost 4 bases and 2 bases, in that order; junction bases with no gene match: 3. CDR3 length equals 15 residues. Assay used: immunoSEQ multiplex PCR; TCRdb lists only in-frame clones, some missing. This table holds some 80,000 clones, approximately 90% found once. Remarks on this clone: Its antigen is as yet unknown.

V gene TRBV27 combines with J gene TRBJ2-3; 10 bases match TRBD2. Sequenced here: unstimulated CD8+ T cells sorted from spleen or lymph node cells, sampled before transplant. This TCR came from a human donor who was the organ donor for an intestinal transplant. The CDR3 protein is CASSSGLAITDTQYF. CDR3 bases: TGTGCCAGCAGTTCGGGACTAGCGATCACAGATACGCAGTATTTT.